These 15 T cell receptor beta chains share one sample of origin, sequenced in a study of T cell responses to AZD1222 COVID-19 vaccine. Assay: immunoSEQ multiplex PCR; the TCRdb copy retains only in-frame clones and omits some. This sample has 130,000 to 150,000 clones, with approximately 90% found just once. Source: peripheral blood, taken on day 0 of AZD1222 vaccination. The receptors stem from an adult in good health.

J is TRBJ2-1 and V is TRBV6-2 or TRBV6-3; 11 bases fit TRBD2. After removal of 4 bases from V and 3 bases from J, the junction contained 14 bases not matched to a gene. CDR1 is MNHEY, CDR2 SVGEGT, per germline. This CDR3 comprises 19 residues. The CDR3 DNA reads TGTGCCAGCAGTTTTCCCCCCTCCGGGACTAGCGGCCACTACAATGAGCAGTTCTTC. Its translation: CASSFPPSGTSGHYNEQFF.

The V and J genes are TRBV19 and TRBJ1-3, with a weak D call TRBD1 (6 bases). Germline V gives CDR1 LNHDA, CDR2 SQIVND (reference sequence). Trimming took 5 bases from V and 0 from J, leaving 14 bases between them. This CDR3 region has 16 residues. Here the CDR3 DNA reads TGTGCCAGTAGTGCCTGGACAGTCGGCTCTGGAAACACCATATATTTT. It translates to CASSAWTVGSGNTIYF.

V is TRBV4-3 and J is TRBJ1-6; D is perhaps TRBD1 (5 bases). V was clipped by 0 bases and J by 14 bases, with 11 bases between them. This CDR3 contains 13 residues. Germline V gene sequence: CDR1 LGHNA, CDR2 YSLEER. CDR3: CASSQDGRGTLHF. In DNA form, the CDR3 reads TGCGCCAGCAGCCAAGATGGTCGGGGGACCCTCCACTTT.

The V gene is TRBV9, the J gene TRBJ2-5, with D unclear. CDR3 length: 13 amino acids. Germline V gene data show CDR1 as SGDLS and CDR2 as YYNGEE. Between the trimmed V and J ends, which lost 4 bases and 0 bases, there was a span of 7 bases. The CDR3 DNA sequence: TGTGCCAGCAGCCCTGGGTACCAAGAGACCCAGTACTTC. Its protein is CASSPGYQETQYF.

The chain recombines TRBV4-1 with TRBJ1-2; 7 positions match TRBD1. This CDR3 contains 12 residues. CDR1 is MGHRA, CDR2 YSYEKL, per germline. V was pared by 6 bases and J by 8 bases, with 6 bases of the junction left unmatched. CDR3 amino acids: CASSGGGLGYTF. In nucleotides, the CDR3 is TGCGCCAGCAGTGGAGGGGGCCTCGGCTACACCTTC.

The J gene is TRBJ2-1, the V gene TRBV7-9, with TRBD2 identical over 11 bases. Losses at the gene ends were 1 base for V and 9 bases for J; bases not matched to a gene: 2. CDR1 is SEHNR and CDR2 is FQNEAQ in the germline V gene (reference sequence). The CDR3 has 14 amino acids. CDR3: CASSLELAGVEQFF. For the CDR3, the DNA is TGTGCCAGCAGCTTAGAACTAGCGGGAGTTGAGCAGTTCTTC.

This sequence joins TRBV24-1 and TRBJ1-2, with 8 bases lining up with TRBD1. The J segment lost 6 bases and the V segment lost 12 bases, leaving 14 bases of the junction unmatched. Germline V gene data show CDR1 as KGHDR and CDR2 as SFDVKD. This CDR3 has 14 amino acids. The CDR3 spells CAASRGQDNDGYTF. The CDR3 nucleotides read TGTGCCGCCTCTCGGGGACAGGACAATGATGGCTACACCTTC.

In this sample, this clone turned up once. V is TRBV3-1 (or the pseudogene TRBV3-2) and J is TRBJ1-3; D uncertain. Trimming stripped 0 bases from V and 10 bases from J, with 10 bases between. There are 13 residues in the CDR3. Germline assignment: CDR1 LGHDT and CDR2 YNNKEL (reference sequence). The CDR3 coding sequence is TGTGCCAGCAGCCAAGATCTCAGGAGGACCATATATTTT. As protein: CASSQDLRRTIYF.

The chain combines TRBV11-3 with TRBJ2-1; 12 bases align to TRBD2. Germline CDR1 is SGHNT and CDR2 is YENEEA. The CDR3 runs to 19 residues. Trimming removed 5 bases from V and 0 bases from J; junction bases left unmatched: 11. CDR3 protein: CASSGSTPGLAGSYNEQFF. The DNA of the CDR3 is TGTGCCAGCAGCGGCAGCACTCCGGGACTAGCGGGCTCCTACAATGAGCAGTTCTTC. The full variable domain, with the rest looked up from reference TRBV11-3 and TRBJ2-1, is EAGVVQSPRYKIIEKKQPVAFWCNPISGHNTLYWYLQNLGQGPELLIRYENEEAVDDSQLPKDRFSAERLKGVDSTLKIQPAELGDSAVYLCASSGSTPGLAGSYNEQFFGPGTRLTVL.

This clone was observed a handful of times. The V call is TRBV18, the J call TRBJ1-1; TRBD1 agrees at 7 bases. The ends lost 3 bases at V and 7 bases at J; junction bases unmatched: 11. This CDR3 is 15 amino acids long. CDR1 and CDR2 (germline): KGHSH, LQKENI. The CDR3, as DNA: TGTGCCAGCTCACCGACTAGACAGGGTTCGATTGAAGCTTTCTTT. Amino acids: CASSPTRQGSIEAFF.

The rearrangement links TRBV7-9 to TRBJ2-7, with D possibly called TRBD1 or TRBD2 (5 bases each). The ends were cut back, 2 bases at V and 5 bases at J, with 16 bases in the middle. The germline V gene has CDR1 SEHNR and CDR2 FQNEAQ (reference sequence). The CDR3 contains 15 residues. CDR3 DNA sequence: TGTGCCAGCAGCTTAAGGGGACCCACCGCCCACGAGCAGTACTTC. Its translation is CASSLRGPTAHEQYF. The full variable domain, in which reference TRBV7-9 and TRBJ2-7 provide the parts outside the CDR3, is DTGVSQNPRHKITKRGQNVTFRCDPISEHNRLYWYRQTLGQGPEFLTYFQNEAQLEKSRLLSDRFSAERPKGSFSTLEIQRTEQGDSAMYLCASSLRGPTAHEQYFGPGTRLTVT.

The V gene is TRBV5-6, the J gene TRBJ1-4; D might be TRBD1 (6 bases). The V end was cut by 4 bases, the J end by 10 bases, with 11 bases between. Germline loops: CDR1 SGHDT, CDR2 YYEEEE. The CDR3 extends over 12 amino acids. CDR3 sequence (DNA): TGTGCCAGCAGCCCCTTAGGGGGAAAACTGTTTTTT. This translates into CASSPLGGKLFF.

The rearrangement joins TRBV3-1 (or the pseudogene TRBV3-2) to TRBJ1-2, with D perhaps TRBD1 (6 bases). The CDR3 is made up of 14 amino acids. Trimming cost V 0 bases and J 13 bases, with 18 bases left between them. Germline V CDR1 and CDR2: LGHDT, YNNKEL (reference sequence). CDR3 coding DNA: TGTGCCAGCAGCCAAGACCCGATAACAGGGTACTGCACCTTC. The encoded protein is CASSQDPITGYCTF.

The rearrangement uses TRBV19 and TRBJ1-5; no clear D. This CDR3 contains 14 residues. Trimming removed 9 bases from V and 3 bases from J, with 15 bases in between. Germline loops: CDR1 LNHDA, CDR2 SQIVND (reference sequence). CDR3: CASAPGRNNQPQHF. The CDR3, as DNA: TGTGCCAGCGCCCCCGGACGGAACAATCAGCCCCAGCATTTT.

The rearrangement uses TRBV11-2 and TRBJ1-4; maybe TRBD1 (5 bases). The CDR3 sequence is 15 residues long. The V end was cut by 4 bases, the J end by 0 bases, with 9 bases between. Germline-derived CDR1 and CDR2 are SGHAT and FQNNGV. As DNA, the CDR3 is TGTGCCAGCAGCTCCACAGGTGCAACTAATGAAAAACTGTTTTTT. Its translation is CASSSTGATNEKLFF. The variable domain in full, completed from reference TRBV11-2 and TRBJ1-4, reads EAGVAQSPRYKIIEKRQSVAFWCNPISGHATLYWYQQILGQGPKLLIQFQNNGVVDDSQLPKDRFSAERLKGVDSTLKIQPAKLEDSAVYLCASSSTGATNEKLFFGSGTQLSVL.